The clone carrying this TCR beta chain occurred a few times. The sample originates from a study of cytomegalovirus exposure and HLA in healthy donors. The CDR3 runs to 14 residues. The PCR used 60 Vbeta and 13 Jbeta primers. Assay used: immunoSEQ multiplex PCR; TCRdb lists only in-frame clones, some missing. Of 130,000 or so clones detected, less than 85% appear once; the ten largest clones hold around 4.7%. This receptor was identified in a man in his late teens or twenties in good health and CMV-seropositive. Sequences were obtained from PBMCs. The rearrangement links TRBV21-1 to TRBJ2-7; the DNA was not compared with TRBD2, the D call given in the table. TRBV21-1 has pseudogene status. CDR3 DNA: TGTGCCAGCAACACCGGGACTAGGATCTGCGAGCAGTACTTC. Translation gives CASNTGTRICEQYF.